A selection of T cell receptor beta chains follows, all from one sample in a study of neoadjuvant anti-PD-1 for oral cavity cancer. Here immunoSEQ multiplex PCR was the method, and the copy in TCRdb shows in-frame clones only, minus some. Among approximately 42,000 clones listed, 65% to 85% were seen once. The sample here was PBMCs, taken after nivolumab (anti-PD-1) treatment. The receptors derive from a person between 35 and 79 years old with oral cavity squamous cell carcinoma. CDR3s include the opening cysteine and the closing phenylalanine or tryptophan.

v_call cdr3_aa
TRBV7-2 CASSPMGLAGGKNIQYF
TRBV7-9 CASSSFADSSPLHF
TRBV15 CATSGSGTQLYYGYTF
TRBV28 CASTSLGYGYTF
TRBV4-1 CASSLPSSPNTGELFF
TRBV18 CASSPRAEMRTEAFF
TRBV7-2 CASSLYYEQYF
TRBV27 CASRVNQGLDLTYEQYF
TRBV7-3 CASSSSTSGRGTDTQYF
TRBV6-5 CASSYWQGASTDTQYF
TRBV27 CASSLLAGPDTQYF